This record covers a single T cell receptor (beta chain). Antigen specificity is unknown. This record belongs to a study of blood T cells in healthy people across ages. General observations from the study: Unsorted PBMCs prevented conclusive naive versus antigen-experienced comparison.

The second PCR ran roughly 6 to 11 cycles with a sample-barcoded 5' primer and J-beta primers. Sequencing recovered at least 2.5 million CDR3-containing paired-end reads from each sample. From the 5' RACE reads, TCRdb called clonotypes with MiXCR, one entry per CDR3 protein. The sample lists hundreds of thousands of distinct CDR3 sequences, around three fifths occurring once. Germline values: CDR1 SGHRS, CDR2 YFSETQ. V was clipped by 5 bases and J by 8 bases, with 8 bases between them. The CDR3 sequence is 12 residues long. The sample was blood. The sequence was collected from a man in his sixties in good health. This chain uses TRBV5-1 with TRBJ1-6; D unresolved. For the CDR3, the DNA is TGCGCCAGCAGGGAGGGAGATTCACCCCTCCACTTT. It specifies CASREGDSPLHF.